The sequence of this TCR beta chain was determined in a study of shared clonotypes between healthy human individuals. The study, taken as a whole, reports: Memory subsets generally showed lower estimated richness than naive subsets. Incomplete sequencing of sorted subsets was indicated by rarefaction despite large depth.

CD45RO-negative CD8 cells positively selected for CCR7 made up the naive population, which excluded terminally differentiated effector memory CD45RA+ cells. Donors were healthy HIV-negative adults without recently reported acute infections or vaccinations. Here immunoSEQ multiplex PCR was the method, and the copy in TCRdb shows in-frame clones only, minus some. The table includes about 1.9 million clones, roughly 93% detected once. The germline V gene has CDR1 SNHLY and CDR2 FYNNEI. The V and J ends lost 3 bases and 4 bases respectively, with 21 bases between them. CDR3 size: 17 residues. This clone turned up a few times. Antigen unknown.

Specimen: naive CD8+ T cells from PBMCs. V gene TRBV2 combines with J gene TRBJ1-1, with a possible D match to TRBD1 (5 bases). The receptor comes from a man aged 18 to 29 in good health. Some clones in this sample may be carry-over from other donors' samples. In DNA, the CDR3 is TGTGCCAGCAGTGATTCCCAATCGACAGCCATGAGCACTGAAGCTTTCTTT. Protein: CASSDSQSTAMSTEAFF.